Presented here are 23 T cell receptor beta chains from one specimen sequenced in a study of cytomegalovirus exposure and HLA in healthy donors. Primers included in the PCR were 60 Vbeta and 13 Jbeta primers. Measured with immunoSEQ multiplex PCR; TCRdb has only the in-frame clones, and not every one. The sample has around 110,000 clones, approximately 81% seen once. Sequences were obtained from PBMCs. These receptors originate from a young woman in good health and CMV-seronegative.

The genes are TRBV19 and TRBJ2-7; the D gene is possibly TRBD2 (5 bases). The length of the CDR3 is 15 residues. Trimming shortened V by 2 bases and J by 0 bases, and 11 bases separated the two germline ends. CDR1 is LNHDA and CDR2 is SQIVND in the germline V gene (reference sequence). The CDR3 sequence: CASSIPGLPSYEQYF. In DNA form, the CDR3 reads TGTGCCAGTAGTATACCCGGACTTCCCTCCTACGAGCAGTACTTC.

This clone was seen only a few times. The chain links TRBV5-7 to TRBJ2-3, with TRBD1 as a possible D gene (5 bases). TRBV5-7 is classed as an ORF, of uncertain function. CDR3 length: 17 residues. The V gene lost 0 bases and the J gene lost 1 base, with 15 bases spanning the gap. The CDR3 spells CASSLGGLGPCTDTQYF. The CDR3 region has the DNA TGTGCCAGCAGCTTGGGGGGCTTGGGCCCCTGCACAGATACGCAGTATTTT.

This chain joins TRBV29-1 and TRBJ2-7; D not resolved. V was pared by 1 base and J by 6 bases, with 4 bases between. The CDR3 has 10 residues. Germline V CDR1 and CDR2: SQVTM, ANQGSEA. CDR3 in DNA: TGCAGCGTTGAAGGGGCCGAGCAGTACTTC. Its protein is CSVEGAEQYF.

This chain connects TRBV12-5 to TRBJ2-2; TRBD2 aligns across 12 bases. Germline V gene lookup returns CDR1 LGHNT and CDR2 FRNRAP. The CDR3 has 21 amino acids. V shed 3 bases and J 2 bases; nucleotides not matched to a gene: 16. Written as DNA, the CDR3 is TGTGCTAGTGGTTTTCTTCTGCCGGCACTAGCGGGAGGACCAAACACCGGGGAGCTGTTTTTT. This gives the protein CASGFLLPALAGGPNTGELFF. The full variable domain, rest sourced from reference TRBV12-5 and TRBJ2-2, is DARVTQTPRHKVTEMGQEVTMRCQPILGHNTVFWYRQTMMQGLELLAYFRNRAPLDDSGMPKDRFSAEMPDATLATLKIQPSEPRDSAVYFCASGFLLPALAGGPNTGELFFGEGSRLTVL.

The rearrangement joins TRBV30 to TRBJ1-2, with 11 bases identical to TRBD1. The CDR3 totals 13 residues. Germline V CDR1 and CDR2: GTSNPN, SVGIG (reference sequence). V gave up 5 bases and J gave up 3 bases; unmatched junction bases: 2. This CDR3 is CAWAGQGDYGYTF. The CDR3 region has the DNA TGTGCCTGGGCGGGACAGGGGGACTATGGCTACACCTTC.

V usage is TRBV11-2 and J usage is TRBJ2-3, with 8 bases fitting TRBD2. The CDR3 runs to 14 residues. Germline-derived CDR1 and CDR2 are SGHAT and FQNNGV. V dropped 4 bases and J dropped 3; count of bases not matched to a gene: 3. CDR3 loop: CASSSGTRTDTQYF. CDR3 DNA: TGTGCCAGCAGCTCCGGGACTAGGACAGATACGCAGTATTTT.

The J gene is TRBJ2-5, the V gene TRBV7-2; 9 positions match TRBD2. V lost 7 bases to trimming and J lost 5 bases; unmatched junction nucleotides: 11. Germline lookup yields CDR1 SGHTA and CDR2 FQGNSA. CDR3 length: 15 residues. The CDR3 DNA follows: TGTGCCAGCACTAGCGGGAAGGTGGTGCGTGAGACCCAGTACTTC. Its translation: CASTSGKVVRETQYF. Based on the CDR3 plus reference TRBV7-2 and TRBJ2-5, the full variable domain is GAGVSQSPSNKVTEKGKDVELRCDPISGHTALYWYRQSLGQGLEFLIYFQGNSAPDKSGLPSDRFSAERTGGSVSTLTIQRTQQEDSAVYLCASTSGKVVRETQYFGPGTRLLVL.

The CDR3 loop is CASSKRGRGGKNIQYF. As DNA, the CDR3 is TGTGCCAGCAGCAAAAGGGGAAGGGGCGGCAAAAACATTCAGTACTTC. The V gene is TRBV21-1, the J gene TRBJ2-4; the D segment call TRBD1 is taken from the table without a DNA check. TRBV21-1 is a pseudogene. The CDR3 length is 16 residues.

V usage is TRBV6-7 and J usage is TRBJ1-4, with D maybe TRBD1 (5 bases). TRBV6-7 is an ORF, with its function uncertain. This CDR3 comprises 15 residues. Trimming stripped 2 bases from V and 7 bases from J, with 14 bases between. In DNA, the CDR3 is TGTGCCAGCAGTTACATGAGGCGGAGGGGTGAAAAACTGTTTTTT. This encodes CASSYMRRRGEKLFF.

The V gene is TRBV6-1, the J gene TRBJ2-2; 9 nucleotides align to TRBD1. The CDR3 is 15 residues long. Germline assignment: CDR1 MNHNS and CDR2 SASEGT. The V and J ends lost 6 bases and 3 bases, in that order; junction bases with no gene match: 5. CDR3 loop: CASRNRGHYTGELFF. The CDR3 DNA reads TGTGCCAGCAGGAACAGGGGGCATTACACCGGGGAGCTGTTTTTT.

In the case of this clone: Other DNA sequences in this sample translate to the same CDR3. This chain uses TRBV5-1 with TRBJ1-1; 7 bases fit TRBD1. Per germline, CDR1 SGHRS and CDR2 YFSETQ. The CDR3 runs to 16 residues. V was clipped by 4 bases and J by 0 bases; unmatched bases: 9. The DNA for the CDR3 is TGCGCCAGCAGCGCTTCTTACAGGGGAATGAACACTGAAGCTTTCTTT. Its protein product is CASSASYRGMNTEAFF.

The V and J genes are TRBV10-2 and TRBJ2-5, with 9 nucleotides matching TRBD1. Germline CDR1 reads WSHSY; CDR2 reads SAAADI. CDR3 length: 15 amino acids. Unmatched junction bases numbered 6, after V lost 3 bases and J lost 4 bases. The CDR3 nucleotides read TGCGCCAGCAGTGAACAGGGGGCGCGGGGAGAGACCCAGTACTTC. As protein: CASSEQGARGETQYF.

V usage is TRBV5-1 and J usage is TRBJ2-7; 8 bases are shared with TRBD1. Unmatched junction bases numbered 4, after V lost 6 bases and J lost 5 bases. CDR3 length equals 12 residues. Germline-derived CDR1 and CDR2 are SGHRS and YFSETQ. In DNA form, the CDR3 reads TGCGCCAGCACTGAGACAGGGGACGAGCAGTACTTC. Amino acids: CASTETGDEQYF.

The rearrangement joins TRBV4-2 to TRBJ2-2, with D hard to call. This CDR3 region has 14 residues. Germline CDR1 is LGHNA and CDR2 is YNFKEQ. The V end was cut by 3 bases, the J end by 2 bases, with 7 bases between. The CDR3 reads CASSHPPNTGELFF. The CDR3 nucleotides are TGTGCCAGCAGCCACCCTCCTAACACCGGGGAGCTGTTTTTT.

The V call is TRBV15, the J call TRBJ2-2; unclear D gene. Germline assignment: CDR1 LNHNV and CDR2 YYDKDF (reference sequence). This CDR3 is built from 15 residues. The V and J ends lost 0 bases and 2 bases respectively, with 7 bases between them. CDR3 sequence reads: CATSRDLRNTGELFF. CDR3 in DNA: TGTGCCACCAGCAGAGATTTGAGAAACACCGGGGAGCTGTTTTTT.

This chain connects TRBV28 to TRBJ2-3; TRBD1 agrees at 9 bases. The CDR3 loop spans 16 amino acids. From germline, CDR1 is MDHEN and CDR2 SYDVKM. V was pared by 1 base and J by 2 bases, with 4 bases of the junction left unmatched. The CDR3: CASSLYRGQVTDTQYF. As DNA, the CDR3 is TGTGCCAGCAGTTTATACAGGGGGCAGGTCACAGATACGCAGTATTTT. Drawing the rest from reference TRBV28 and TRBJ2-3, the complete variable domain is DVKVTQSSRYLVKRTGEKVFLECVQDMDHENMFWYRQDPGLGLRLIYFSYDVKMKEKGDIPEGYSVSREKKERFSLILESASTNQTSMYLCASSLYRGQVTDTQYFGPGTRLTVL.

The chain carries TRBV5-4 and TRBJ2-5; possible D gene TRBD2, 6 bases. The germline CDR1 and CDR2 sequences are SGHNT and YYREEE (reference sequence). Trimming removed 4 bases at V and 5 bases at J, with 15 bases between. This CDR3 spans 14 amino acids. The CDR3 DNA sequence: TGTGCCAGCAGCCCGGGACTCTCAGGGGAGACCCAGTACTTC. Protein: CASSPGLSGETQYF.

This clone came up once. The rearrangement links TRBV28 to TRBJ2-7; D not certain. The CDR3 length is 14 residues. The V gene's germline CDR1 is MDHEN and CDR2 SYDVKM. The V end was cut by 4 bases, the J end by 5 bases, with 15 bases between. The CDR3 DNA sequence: TGTGCCAGCAGTTCGCAACCCCTGGCCGACGAGCAGTACTTC. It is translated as CASSSQPLADEQYF.

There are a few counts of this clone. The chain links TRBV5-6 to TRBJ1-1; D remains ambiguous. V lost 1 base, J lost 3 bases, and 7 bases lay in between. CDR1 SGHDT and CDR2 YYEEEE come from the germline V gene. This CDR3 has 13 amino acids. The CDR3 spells CASSLLADTEAFF. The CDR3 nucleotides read TGTGCCAGCAGCTTGCTAGCGGACACTGAAGCTTTCTTT.

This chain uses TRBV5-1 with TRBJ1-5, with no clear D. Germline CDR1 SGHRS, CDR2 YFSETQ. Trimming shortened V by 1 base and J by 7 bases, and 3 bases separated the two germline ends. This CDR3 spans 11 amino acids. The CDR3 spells CASSLSQPQHF. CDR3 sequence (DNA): TGCGCCAGCAGCTTGTCGCAGCCCCAGCATTTT. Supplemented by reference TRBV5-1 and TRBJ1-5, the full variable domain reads KAGVTQTPRYLIKTRGQQVTLSCSPISGHRSVSWYQQTPGQGLQFLFEYFSETQRNKGNFPGRFSGRQFSNSRSEMNVSTLELGDSALYLCASSLSQPQHFGDGTRLSIL.

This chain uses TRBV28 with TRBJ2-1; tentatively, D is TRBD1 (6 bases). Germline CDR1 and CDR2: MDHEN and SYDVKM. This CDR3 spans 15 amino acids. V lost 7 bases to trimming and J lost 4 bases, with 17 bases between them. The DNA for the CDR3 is TGTGCCAGCACCCCGACAGGAGCAAGTTACAATGAGCAGTTCTTC. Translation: CASTPTGASYNEQFF.

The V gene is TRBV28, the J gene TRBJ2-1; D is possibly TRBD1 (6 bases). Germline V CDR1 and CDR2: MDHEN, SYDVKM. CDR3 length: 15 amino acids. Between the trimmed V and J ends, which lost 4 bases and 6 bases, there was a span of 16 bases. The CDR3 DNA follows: TGTGCCAGCAGTTCTTCAGGGGCCCTAGTCAATGAGCAGTTCTTC. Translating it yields CASSSSGALVNEQFF.

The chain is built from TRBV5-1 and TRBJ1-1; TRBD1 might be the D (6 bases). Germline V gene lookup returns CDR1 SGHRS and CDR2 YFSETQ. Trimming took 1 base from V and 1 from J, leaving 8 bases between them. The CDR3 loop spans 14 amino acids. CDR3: CASSLTGTNTEAFF. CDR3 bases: TGCGCCAGCAGCTTGACAGGGACGAACACTGAAGCTTTCTTT.